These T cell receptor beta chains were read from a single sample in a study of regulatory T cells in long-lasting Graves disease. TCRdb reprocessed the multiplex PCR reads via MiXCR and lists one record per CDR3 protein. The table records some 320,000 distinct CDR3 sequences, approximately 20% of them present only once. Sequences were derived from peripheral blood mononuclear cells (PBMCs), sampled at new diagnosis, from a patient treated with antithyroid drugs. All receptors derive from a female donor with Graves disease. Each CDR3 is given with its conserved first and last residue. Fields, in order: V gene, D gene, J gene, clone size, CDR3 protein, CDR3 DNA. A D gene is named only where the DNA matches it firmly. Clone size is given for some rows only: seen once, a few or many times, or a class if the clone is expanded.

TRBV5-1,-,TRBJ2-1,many,CASSLVGVSYNEQFF,TGCGCCAGCAGCTTGGTGGGGGTCTCCTACAATGAGCAGTTCTTC
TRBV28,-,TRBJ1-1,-,CASSNRAVEAFF,TGTGCCAGCAGTAACAGGGCGGTTGAAGCTTTCTTT
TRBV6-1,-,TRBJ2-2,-,CASSEDGSGIYTGELFF,TGTGCCAGCAGTGAAGACGGTAGCGGTATTTACACCGGGGAGCTGTTTTTT
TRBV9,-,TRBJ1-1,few,CASSVGGRGTMNTEAFF,TGTGCCAGCAGCGTAGGGGGGAGGGGGACCATGAACACTGAAGCTTTCTTT
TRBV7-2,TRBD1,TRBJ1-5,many,CASSLAQGAGQPQHF,TGTGCCAGCAGCTTAGCCCAGGGGGCGGGTCAGCCCCAGCATTTT
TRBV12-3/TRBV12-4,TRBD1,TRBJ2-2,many,CASSPRDRGRVGTGELFF,TGTGCCAGCAGTCCCCGGGACAGGGGGCGAGTGGGCACCGGGGAGCTGTTTTTT
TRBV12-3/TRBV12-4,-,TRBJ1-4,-,CASSLGGGGVGEKLFF,TGTGCCAGCAGTTTGGGGGGGGGGGGCGTCGGTGAAAAACTGTTTTTT
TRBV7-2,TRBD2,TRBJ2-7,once,CASRPSGGMRYF,TGTGCCAGCAGACCGTCGGGGGGGATGCGGTACTTC
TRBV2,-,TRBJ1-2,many,CASKVGYTF,TGTGCCAGCAAGGTCGGCTACACCTTC
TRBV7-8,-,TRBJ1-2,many,CASSLGRTGVSYGYTF,TGTGCCAGCAGCTTAGGGCGCACCGGGGTCTCCTATGGCTACACCTTC
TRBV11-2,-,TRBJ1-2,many,CASSLDSGGAGGYTF,TGTGCCAGCAGCTTAGATTCGGGAGGGGCCGGGGGCTACACCTTC